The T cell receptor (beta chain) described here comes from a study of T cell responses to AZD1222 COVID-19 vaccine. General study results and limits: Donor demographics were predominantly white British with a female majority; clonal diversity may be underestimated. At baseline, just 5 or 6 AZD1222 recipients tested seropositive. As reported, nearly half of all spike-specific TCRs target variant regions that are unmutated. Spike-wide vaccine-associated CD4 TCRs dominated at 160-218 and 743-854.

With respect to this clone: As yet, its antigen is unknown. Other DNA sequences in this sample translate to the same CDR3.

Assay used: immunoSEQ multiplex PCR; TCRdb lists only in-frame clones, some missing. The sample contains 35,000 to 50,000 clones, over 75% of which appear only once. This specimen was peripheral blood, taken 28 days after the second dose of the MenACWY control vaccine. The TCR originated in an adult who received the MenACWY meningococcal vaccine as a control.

The CDR3 DNA reads as TGCGCCAGCAGCTCGTACAATGAGCAGTTCTTC. Protein sequence: CASSSYNEQFF. The chain joins TRBV5-1 to TRBJ2-1; no reliable D call. The V end lost 3 bases, the J end lost 4 bases, and 2 bases lay between the germline ends. The germline gives CDR1 SGHRS, CDR2 YFSETQ. This CDR3 region has 11 residues.